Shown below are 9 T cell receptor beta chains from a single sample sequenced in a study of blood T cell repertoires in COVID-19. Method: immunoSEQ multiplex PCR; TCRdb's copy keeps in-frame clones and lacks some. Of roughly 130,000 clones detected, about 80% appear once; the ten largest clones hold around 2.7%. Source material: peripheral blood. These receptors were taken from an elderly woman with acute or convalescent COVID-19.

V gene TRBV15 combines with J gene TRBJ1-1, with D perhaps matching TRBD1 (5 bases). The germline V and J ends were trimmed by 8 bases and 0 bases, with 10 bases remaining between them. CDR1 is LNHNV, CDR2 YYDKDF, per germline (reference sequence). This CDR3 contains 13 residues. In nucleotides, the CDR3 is TGTGCCACCGGAGGGGCGGTGAACACTGAAGCTTTCTTT. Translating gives CATGGAVNTEAFF. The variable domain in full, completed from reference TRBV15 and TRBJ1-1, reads DAMVIQNPRYQVTQFGKPVTLSCSQTLNHNVMYWYQQKSSQAPKLLFHYYDKDFNNEADTPDNFQSRRPNTSFCFLDIRSPGLGDTAMYLCATGGAVNTEAFFGQGTRLTVV.

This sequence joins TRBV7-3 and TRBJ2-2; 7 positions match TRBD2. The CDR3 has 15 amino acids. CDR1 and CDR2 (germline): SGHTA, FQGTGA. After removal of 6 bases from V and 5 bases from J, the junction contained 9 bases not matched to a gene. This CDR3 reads CASRDGGRGTGELFF. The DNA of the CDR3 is TGTGCCAGCAGAGATGGCGGGCGGGGGACCGGGGAGCTGTTTTTT.

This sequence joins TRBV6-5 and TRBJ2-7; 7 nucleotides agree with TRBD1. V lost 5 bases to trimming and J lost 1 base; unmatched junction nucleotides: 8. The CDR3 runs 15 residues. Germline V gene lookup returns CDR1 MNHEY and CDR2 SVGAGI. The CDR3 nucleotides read TGTGCCAGCAGTAAGGTAGGACAGGAGTCCTACGAGCAGTACTTC. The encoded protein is CASSKVGQESYEQYF.

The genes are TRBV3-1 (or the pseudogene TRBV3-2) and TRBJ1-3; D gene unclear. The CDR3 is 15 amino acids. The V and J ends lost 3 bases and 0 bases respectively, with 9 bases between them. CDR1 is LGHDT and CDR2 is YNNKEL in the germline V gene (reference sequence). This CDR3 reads CASSHGGSSGNTIYF. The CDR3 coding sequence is TGTGCCAGCAGCCATGGCGGGAGCTCTGGAAACACCATATATTTT.

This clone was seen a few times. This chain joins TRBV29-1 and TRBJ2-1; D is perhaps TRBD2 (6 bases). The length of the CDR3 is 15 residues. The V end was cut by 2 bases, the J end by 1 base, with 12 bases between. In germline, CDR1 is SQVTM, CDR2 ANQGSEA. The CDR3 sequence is CSVEHPGLSYNEQFF. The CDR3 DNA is TGCAGCGTTGAACACCCCGGACTATCCTACAATGAGCAGTTCTTC.

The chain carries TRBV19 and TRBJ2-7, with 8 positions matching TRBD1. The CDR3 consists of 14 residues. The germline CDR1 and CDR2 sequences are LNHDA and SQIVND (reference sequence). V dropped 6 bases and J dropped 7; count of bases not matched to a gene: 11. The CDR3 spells CASRRQGASGEQYF. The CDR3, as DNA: TGTGCCAGTAGACGCCAGGGGGCCTCTGGAGAGCAGTACTTC. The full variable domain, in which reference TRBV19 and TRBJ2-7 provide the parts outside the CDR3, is DGGITQSPKYLFRKEGQNVTLSCEQNLNHDAMYWYRQDPGQGLRLIYYSQIVNDFQKGDIAEGYSVSREKKESFPLTVTSAQKNPTAFYLCASRRQGASGEQYFGPGTRLTVT.

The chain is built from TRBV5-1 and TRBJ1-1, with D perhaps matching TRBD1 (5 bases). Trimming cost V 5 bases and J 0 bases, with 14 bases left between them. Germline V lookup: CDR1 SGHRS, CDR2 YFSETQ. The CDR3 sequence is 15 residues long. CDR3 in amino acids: CASSWGPDVNTEAFF. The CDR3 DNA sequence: TGCGCCAGCAGTTGGGGCCCCGACGTGAACACTGAAGCTTTCTTT.

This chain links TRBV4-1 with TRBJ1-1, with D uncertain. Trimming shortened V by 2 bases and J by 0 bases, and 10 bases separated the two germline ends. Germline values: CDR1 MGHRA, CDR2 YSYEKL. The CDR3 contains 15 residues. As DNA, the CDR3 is TGCGCCAGCAGCCAAATGGGCGGGGTGAACACTGAAGCTTTCTTT. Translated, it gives CASSQMGGVNTEAFF.

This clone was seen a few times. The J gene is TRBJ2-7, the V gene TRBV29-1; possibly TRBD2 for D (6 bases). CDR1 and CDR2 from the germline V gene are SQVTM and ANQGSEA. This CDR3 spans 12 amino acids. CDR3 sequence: CNPTLGGYEQYF. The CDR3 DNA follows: TGCAACCCCACTCTGGGGGGATACGAGCAGTACTTC.